The 11 T cell receptor beta chains below were found in one sample sequenced in a study of OX40 agonist ivuxolimab in advanced cancers. Assay used: immunoSEQ multiplex PCR; TCRdb lists only in-frame clones, some missing. The profile shows about 70,000 clones, 85% of them singletons. The material was CD4+ or CD8+ T cells sorted from blood, obtained in a trial of the OX40 agonist ivuxolimab. Every receptor here comes from an adult with an advanced solid tumor such as melanoma, head and neck, liver or kidney cancer.

The gene calls are TRBV28 and TRBJ2-7; the D gene is possibly TRBD1 (5 bases). The CDR3 runs to 12 residues. V lost 5 bases and J lost 5, with 10 bases in between. Germline assignment: CDR1 MDHEN and CDR2 SYDVKM. CDR3 amino acids: CASSTGPNEQYF. The DNA for the CDR3 is TGTGCCAGCAGTACAGGTCCTAACGAGCAGTACTTC.

This sequence joins TRBV7-8 and TRBJ2-7; tentative D call: TRBD1 (6 bases). Trimming cost V 5 bases and J 7 bases, with 27 bases left between them. The CDR3 is 17 amino acids. Germline loops: CDR1 SGHVS, CDR2 FQNEAQ. The CDR3 bases are TGTGCCAGCAGCAGTACCCCCCACAGGGACACTACGAAGGAGCAGTACTTC. This sequence encodes CASSSTPHRDTTKEQYF.

The chain combines TRBV29-1 with TRBJ2-7; 10 bases match TRBD1. The CDR3 covers 14 residues. Per germline, CDR1 SQVTM and CDR2 ANQGSEA. V dropped 5 bases and J dropped 2; count of bases not matched to a gene: 6. CDR3 region: CSVSAGQGAYEQYF. CDR3 bases: TGCAGCGTTTCCGCCGGACAGGGGGCCTACGAGCAGTACTTC.

The V call is TRBV27, the J call TRBJ1-1; 9 nucleotides agree with TRBD1. This CDR3 spans 10 amino acids. The junction had 3 bases not matched to a gene; V was cut back by 8 bases and J by 11 bases. Germline V gene sequence: CDR1 MNHEY, CDR2 SMNVEV (reference sequence). The CDR3 DNA is TGTGCCAGCGGACAGGGGAGGGCTTTCTTT. Its translation: CASGQGRAFF.

The genes are TRBV6-5 and TRBJ2-1, with D maybe TRBD1 (5 bases). Trimming took off 5 bases at V and 7 bases at J, with 12 bases between the two ends. The germline gives CDR1 MNHEY, CDR2 SVGAGI. This CDR3 is 13 amino acids long. The DNA for the CDR3 is TGTGCCAGCAGTCTGATTGGACAAAATGAGCAGTTCTTC. Translation: CASSLIGQNEQFF.

This clone was picked up a small number of times. V usage is TRBV29-1 and J usage is TRBJ2-1, with D unclear. From germline, CDR1 is SQVTM and CDR2 ANQGSEA. CDR3 length equals 13 residues. Deletions cut 7 bases from V and 7 bases from J, with 17 bases between. CDR3 protein: CSAAVGASNEQFF. Written as DNA, the CDR3 is TGCAGCGCTGCGGTAGGCGCTAGTAATGAGCAGTTCTTC.

The V and J genes are TRBV5-1 and TRBJ2-1, with 11 bases fitting TRBD2. J was trimmed by 5 bases and V by 3 bases; bases with no gene match: 7. This CDR3 contains 16 residues. Germline assignment: CDR1 SGHRS and CDR2 YFSETQ. The CDR3 sequence: CASSSGTSGNHNEQFF. As DNA, the CDR3 is TGCGCCAGCAGCTCCGGGACTAGCGGCAATCACAATGAGCAGTTCTTC.

V and J are TRBV7-2 and TRBJ2-2; D call uncertain. V was trimmed by 5 bases and J by 6 bases, leaving 10 bases between them. The length of the CDR3 is 13 residues. Germline CDR1 reads SGHTA; CDR2 reads FQGNSA. The CDR3 sequence is CASSPTRPGELFF. In DNA, the CDR3 is TGTGCCAGCAGCCCCACGCGGCCCGGGGAGCTGTTTTTT.

The chain employs TRBV5-1 and TRBJ2-7; D not certain. Germline assignment: CDR1 SGHRS and CDR2 YFSETQ. V was pared by 4 bases and J by 2 bases, with 19 bases between. The CDR3 loop spans 16 amino acids. DNA of the CDR3: TGCGCCAGCAGCCGACTGTCCCAGGCCCTACCCTACGAGCAGTACTTC. It codes for CASSRLSQALPYEQYF. Full variable domain (outside the CDR3, taken from reference TRBV5-1 and TRBJ2-7): KAGVTQTPRYLIKTRGQQVTLSCSPISGHRSVSWYQQTPGQGLQFLFEYFSETQRNKGNFPGRFSGRQFSNSRSEMNVSTLELGDSALYLCASSRLSQALPYEQYFGPGTRLTVT.

The chain joins TRBV10-2 to TRBJ2-2; perhaps D is TRBD1 or TRBD2 (6 bases each). This CDR3 is 16 amino acids long. The V and J ends lost 0 bases and 6 bases respectively, with 14 bases between them. The V gene's germline CDR1 is WSHSY and CDR2 SAAADI. As DNA, the CDR3 is TGCGCCAGCAGTGAGTCGGACGGAGGGGGGCCCGGGGAGCTGTTTTTT. Encoded protein: CASSESDGGGPGELFF.

The chain has TRBV5-5 and TRBJ2-7; tentatively, D is TRBD1 or TRBD2 (6 bases each). Germline-derived CDR1 and CDR2 are SGHKS and YYEKEE (reference sequence). The CDR3 runs 13 residues. V gave up 4 bases and J gave up 0 bases, with 8 bases separating them. CDR3 in DNA: TGTGCCAGCAGCAGGGGGGTCTCCTACGAGCAGTACTTC. Protein: CASSRGVSYEQYF.